This is a list of T cell receptor beta chains from one sample in a study of technical replicates of blood from a few donors. TCRdb's table, derived via immunoSEQ multiplex PCR, lists solely in-frame clones and lacks some. The table shows about 82,000 clones, with over 75% occurring only once. Sequencing used T cells isolated from PBMCs. The receptor set was obtained from a human donor in good health. Both conserved end residues are part of each CDR3. Fields, in order: V gene, clone size, J gene, D gene, CDR3 protein, CDR3 DNA. A D gene is named only where the DNA matches it firmly. Clone size is shown for a subset of rows, as once, few, many or a class of expanded clone.

v_call: TRBV4-2; clone_size: .; j_call: TRBJ1-5; d_call: .; cdr3_aa: CASDALLGAQPQHF; cdr3_nt: TGTGCCAGCGACGCCCTCCTGGGGGCTCAGCCCCAGCATTTT
v_call: TRBV19; clone_size: .; j_call: TRBJ2-2; d_call: .; cdr3_aa: CASSTRGSGELFF; cdr3_nt: TGTGCCAGTAGCACCCGAGGGAGCGGGGAGCTGTTTTTT
v_call: TRBV10-3; clone_size: .; j_call: TRBJ1-4; d_call: .; cdr3_aa: CAISEAQFNEKLFF; cdr3_nt: TGTGCCATCAGTGAAGCACAGTTTAATGAAAAACTGTTTTTT
v_call: TRBV11-2; clone_size: .; j_call: TRBJ2-4; d_call: .; cdr3_aa: CASRDSLFKNIQYF; cdr3_nt: TGTGCCAGCAGGGACAGTCTTTTCAAAAACATTCAGTACTTC
v_call: TRBV6-5; clone_size: .; j_call: TRBJ2-7; d_call: TRBD2; cdr3_aa: CASSSLADEQYF; cdr3_nt: TGTGCCAGCAGTTCACTAGCGGACGAGCAGTACTTC
v_call: TRBV2; clone_size: once; j_call: TRBJ2-1; d_call: .; cdr3_aa: CASRKNTAADNEQFF; cdr3_nt: TGTGCCAGCAGGAAGAACACCGCCGCGGACAATGAGCAGTTCTTC
v_call: TRBV19; clone_size: few; j_call: TRBJ1-1; d_call: .; cdr3_aa: CASKRRDRNTEAFF; cdr3_nt: TGTGCCAGTAAGCGGAGGGACCGGAACACTGAAGCTTTCTTT
v_call: TRBV7-7; clone_size: .; j_call: TRBJ2-5; d_call: .; cdr3_aa: CASSLNTRETQYF; cdr3_nt: TGTGCTAGCAGCTTAAACACCCGAGAGACCCAGTACTTC
v_call: TRBV4-1; clone_size: once; j_call: TRBJ2-6; d_call: .; cdr3_aa: CASSHGQSGANVLTF; cdr3_nt: TGCGCCAGCAGCCACGGACAGTCTGGGGCCAACGTCCTGACTTTC
v_call: TRBV4-2; clone_size: .; j_call: TRBJ2-2; d_call: TRBD2; cdr3_aa: CASSQVVGLGAGELFF; cdr3_nt: TGTGCCAGCAGCCAAGTGGTGGGACTAGGGGCCGGGGAGCTGTTTTTT
v_call: TRBV6-5; clone_size: .; j_call: TRBJ1-3; d_call: .; cdr3_aa: CASSYSMEGTGNTIYF; cdr3_nt: TGTGCCAGCAGTTACTCGATGGAGGGTACTGGAAACACCATATATTTT
v_call: TRBV15; clone_size: .; j_call: TRBJ2-1; d_call: .; cdr3_aa: CATSRDDSVDEQFF; cdr3_nt: TGTGCCACCAGCAGAGATGACTCGGTCGATGAGCAGTTCTTC
v_call: TRBV6-1; clone_size: .; j_call: TRBJ2-7; d_call: TRBD2; cdr3_aa: CASSEMDSGGEQYF; cdr3_nt: TGTGCCAGCAGTGAAATGGACTCGGGGGGCGAGCAGTACTTC
v_call: TRBV15; clone_size: .; j_call: TRBJ2-1; d_call: TRBD2; cdr3_aa: CATSRDYGLAGDIPPEQFF; cdr3_nt: TGTGCCACCAGCAGAGATTATGGGTTAGCGGGAGATATTCCTCCAGAGCAGTTCTTC
v_call: TRBV10-3; clone_size: many; j_call: TRBJ2-7; d_call: .; cdr3_aa: CAILPPGQSYEQYF; cdr3_nt: TGTGCCATCCTTCCCCCGGGACAATCCTACGAGCAGTACTTC
v_call: TRBV6-5; clone_size: .; j_call: TRBJ2-7; d_call: TRBD2; cdr3_aa: CASSWTSGSKEQYF; cdr3_nt: TGTGCCAGCAGTTGGACTAGCGGGAGCAAAGAGCAGTACTTC
v_call: TRBV15; clone_size: once; j_call: TRBJ2-1; d_call: TRBD2; cdr3_aa: CATSRRWALAGWGEQFF; cdr3_nt: TGTGCCACCAGCAGGCGATGGGCACTAGCGGGATGGGGTGAGCAGTTCTTC
v_call: TRBV6-1; clone_size: .; j_call: TRBJ1-1; d_call: .; cdr3_aa: CASRETVNTEAFF; cdr3_nt: TGTGCCAGCAGGGAAACAGTGAACACTGAAGCTTTCTTT
v_call: TRBV5-4; clone_size: .; j_call: TRBJ1-1; d_call: .; cdr3_aa: CASSLDKDWNTEAFF; cdr3_nt: TGTGCCAGCAGCCTTGACAAGGATTGGAACACTGAAGCTTTCTTT
v_call: TRBV4-1; clone_size: .; j_call: TRBJ1-1; d_call: .; cdr3_aa: CASRPLRGVGTEAFF; cdr3_nt: TGCGCCAGCAGACCTCTCCGGGGGGTCGGCACTGAAGCTTTCTTT
v_call: TRBV5-4; clone_size: .; j_call: TRBJ2-3; d_call: .; cdr3_aa: CASSRGTLRNTDTQYF; cdr3_nt: TGTGCCAGCAGCCGAGGGACTTTGCGGAACACAGATACGCAGTATTTT
v_call: TRBV7-9; clone_size: once; j_call: TRBJ1-1; d_call: TRBD1; cdr3_aa: CASSGHRTGLGHTEAFF; cdr3_nt: TGTGCCAGCAGCGGTCACCGGACAGGGTTAGGGCACACTGAAGCTTTCTTT
v_call: TRBV19; clone_size: .; j_call: TRBJ2-3; d_call: TRBD1; cdr3_aa: CASSIDFEGQGNTQYF; cdr3_nt: TGTGCCAGTAGTATAGATTTTGAGGGACAGGGAAATACGCAGTATTTT
v_call: TRBV4-3; clone_size: .; j_call: TRBJ2-7; d_call: .; cdr3_aa: CASSQEIRTAYEQYF; cdr3_nt: TGCGCCAGCAGCCAAGAGATCCGGACAGCCTACGAGCAGTACTTC
v_call: TRBV7-9; clone_size: .; j_call: TRBJ2-1; d_call: TRBD2; cdr3_aa: CASSLVGSSGSNEQFF; cdr3_nt: TGTGCCAGCAGCTTAGTCGGGTCTAGCGGGAGCAATGAGCAGTTCTTC
v_call: TRBV7-9; clone_size: .; j_call: TRBJ1-1; d_call: TRBD1; cdr3_aa: CASSLERGRNTEAFF; cdr3_nt: TGTGCCAGCAGCTTAGAGAGGGGGCGGAACACTGAAGCTTTCTTT
v_call: TRBV20-1; clone_size: .; j_call: TRBJ1-2; d_call: .; cdr3_aa: CSAGQGYTF; cdr3_nt: TGCAGTGCAGGACAAGGCTACACCTTC
v_call: TRBV5-4; clone_size: .; j_call: TRBJ1-1; d_call: TRBD1; cdr3_aa: CASSPGQGGIQAFF; cdr3_nt: TGTGCCAGCAGCCCAGGACAGGGGGGTATTCAGGCTTTCTTT
v_call: TRBV2; clone_size: .; j_call: TRBJ2-1; d_call: .; cdr3_aa: CATRGGNEQFF; cdr3_nt: TGTGCCACACGGGGAGGCAATGAGCAGTTCTTC
v_call: TRBV28; clone_size: .; j_call: TRBJ1-5; d_call: .; cdr3_aa: CASSRTVSNQPQHF; cdr3_nt: TGTGCCAGCAGCAGGACAGTGAGCAATCAGCCCCAGCATTTT
v_call: TRBV6-6; clone_size: .; j_call: TRBJ2-3; d_call: TRBD1; cdr3_aa: CASISGGADTQYF; cdr3_nt: TGTGCCAGCATTTCAGGGGGCGCGGATACGCAGTATTTT
v_call: TRBV28; clone_size: .; j_call: TRBJ2-7; d_call: .; cdr3_aa: CASTPVGADEQYF; cdr3_nt: TGTGCCAGCACCCCGGTGGGGGCCGACGAGCAGTACTTC
v_call: TRBV7-8; clone_size: .; j_call: TRBJ2-7; d_call: TRBD2; cdr3_aa: CASSFTSGSLHYEQYF; cdr3_nt: TGTGCCAGCAGCTTTACTAGCGGGAGTCTCCACTACGAGCAGTACTTC
v_call: TRBV11-2; clone_size: .; j_call: TRBJ2-1; d_call: .; cdr3_aa: CASSLARISYEQFF; cdr3_nt: TGTGCCAGCAGCTTAGCTAGGATCTCGTATGAGCAGTTCTTC
v_call: TRBV7-9; clone_size: .; j_call: TRBJ2-4; d_call: .; cdr3_aa: CASSLVGAGKNIQYF; cdr3_nt: TGTGCCAGCAGCTTAGTGGGTGCGGGCAAAAACATTCAGTACTTC
v_call: TRBV6-5; clone_size: .; j_call: TRBJ2-1; d_call: .; cdr3_aa: CASSSWTEPEDEQFF; cdr3_nt: TGTGCCAGCAGTTCTTGGACGGAGCCGGAGGATGAGCAGTTCTTC
v_call: TRBV10-3; clone_size: .; j_call: TRBJ2-3; d_call: .; cdr3_aa: CAITDSIADTQYF; cdr3_nt: TGTGCCATCACGGACTCAATTGCAGATACGCAGTATTTT
v_call: TRBV5-4; clone_size: .; j_call: TRBJ2-7; d_call: TRBD2; cdr3_aa: CASSPGLAGGEQYF; cdr3_nt: TGTGCCAGCAGCCCGGGACTAGCGGGAGGCGAGCAGTACTTC
v_call: TRBV7-9; clone_size: .; j_call: TRBJ1-5; d_call: .; cdr3_aa: CASSYDSSNQPQHF; cdr3_nt: TGTGCCAGCAGCTACGACAGTAGCAATCAGCCCCAGCATTTT
v_call: TRBV28; clone_size: .; j_call: TRBJ2-5; d_call: TRBD1; cdr3_aa: CASSLGGQGEETQYF; cdr3_nt: TGTGCCAGCAGTTTGGGAGGACAGGGGGAAGAGACCCAGTACTTC
v_call: TRBV7-3; clone_size: .; j_call: TRBJ2-1; d_call: .; cdr3_aa: CASSPSGSNNEQFF; cdr3_nt: TGTGCCAGCAGCCCCTCAGGTAGTAACAATGAGCAGTTCTTC
v_call: TRBV27; clone_size: .; j_call: TRBJ2-5; d_call: TRBD2; cdr3_aa: CASSHKLTSGRVKETQYF; cdr3_nt: TGTGCCAGCAGTCACAAATTGACTAGCGGGAGAGTAAAAGAGACCCAGTACTTC
v_call: TRBV7-8; clone_size: .; j_call: TRBJ2-5; d_call: .; cdr3_aa: CASSLARLPVAETQYF; cdr3_nt: TGTGCCAGCAGCTTAGCAAGGCTCCCGGTAGCGGAGACCCAGTACTTC
v_call: TRBV27; clone_size: .; j_call: TRBJ1-5; d_call: TRBD1; cdr3_aa: CASSLSGTGINQPQHF; cdr3_nt: TGTGCCAGCAGTCTGTCCGGGACAGGGATCAATCAGCCCCAGCATTTT
v_call: TRBV7-9; clone_size: .; j_call: TRBJ2-7; d_call: .; cdr3_aa: CASSPYPREQYF; cdr3_nt: TGTGCCAGCAGCCCCTACCCACGGGAGCAGTACTTC
v_call: TRBV29-1; clone_size: .; j_call: TRBJ2-7; d_call: .; cdr3_aa: CSVYKSYEQYF; cdr3_nt: TGCAGCGTGTACAAATCCTACGAGCAGTACTTC
v_call: TRBV28; clone_size: .; j_call: TRBJ1-1; d_call: TRBD1; cdr3_aa: CASSLSRGQGAEAFF; cdr3_nt: TGTGCCAGCAGTTTAAGTAGGGGGCAGGGCGCTGAAGCTTTCTTT
v_call: TRBV11-2; clone_size: .; j_call: TRBJ2-3; d_call: .; cdr3_aa: CASSLTRLNTQYF; cdr3_nt: TGTGCCAGCAGCTTAACCCGTCTAAATACGCAGTATTTT
v_call: TRBV28; clone_size: .; j_call: TRBJ2-7; d_call: .; cdr3_aa: CASSPSSQGRTYEQYF; cdr3_nt: TGTGCCAGCAGTCCCAGCTCCCAGGGTAGGACCTACGAGCAGTACTTC
v_call: TRBV9; clone_size: .; j_call: TRBJ2-7; d_call: TRBD1; cdr3_aa: CASSATGTGVNEQYF; cdr3_nt: TGTGCCAGCAGCGCAACCGGGACAGGGGTTAACGAGCAGTACTTC
v_call: TRBV6-1; clone_size: .; j_call: TRBJ2-7; d_call: .; cdr3_aa: CASSQDNSYEQYF; cdr3_nt: TGTGCCAGCAGTCAGGATAACTCCTACGAGCAGTACTTC
v_call: TRBV27; clone_size: once; j_call: TRBJ1-2; d_call: .; cdr3_aa: CASSRQSLWGYTF; cdr3_nt: TGTGCCAGCAGCCGACAGAGTCTTTGGGGCTACACCTTC
v_call: TRBV18; clone_size: .; j_call: TRBJ1-4; d_call: TRBD1; cdr3_aa: CASSPGTGARTNEKLFF; cdr3_nt: TGTGCCAGCTCACCGGGGACAGGGGCGCGAACTAATGAAAAACTGTTTTTT
v_call: TRBV2; clone_size: once; j_call: TRBJ2-1; d_call: TRBD2; cdr3_aa: CASSELPMTSGRVREQFF; cdr3_nt: TGTGCCAGCAGCGAGCTGCCAATGACTAGCGGGAGGGTTAGGGAGCAGTTCTTC